This T cell receptor beta chain was retrieved from a study of T cell responses to AZD1222 COVID-19 vaccine (dated by TCRdb to the early 2020s). For the wider study: Because spike-specific TCR depth and breadth did not differ between the two schedules, AZD1222 recipients who got a second dose at roughly 4 weeks were pooled with those who got a second dose at roughly 12 weeks. TCR sequencing was performed for fewer than 250 trial participants, of whom about 210 were given two doses of AZD1222 and some 26 were given two doses of MenACWY control vaccine. Enrollment into the trials was organized by age into subgroups of 18-55, 56-69 and 70-plus years, and those subgroups contained approximately 160, 26 and 62 TCR-sequenced participants, respectively.

Interpreted using the paper, the time point label stands for: baseline before first vaccination. Samples from vaccinated people were obtained from the UK trials COV001 and COV002, which included a single-blind randomized controlled phase 2/3 trial of AZD1222 (ChAdOx1 nCoV-19) in healthy adults. Trial participant PBMC samples were collected at day 0 and day 28 after the second dose for TCRbeta chain sequencing. Results the study describes overall, beyond this receptor: Reportedly, close to half of the unique spike-specific TCRs recognized epitopes lying outside the regions that are mutated in the B.1.351 and B.1.1.7 variants. No day 14 peak-response samples were available, so repertoires were characterized only after the peak T cell response. Most participants were white British and females outnumbered males, and the authors suggested that clonal diversity may have been underestimated. After two AZD1222 doses, both the breadth and the depth of spike-specific TCRs were significantly higher than at day 0 and than in MenACWY recipients. In the small 56-69-year group, the increase in depth fell short of significance, most likely because of low power. Only 5 to 7 AZD1222 recipients were SARS-CoV-2 seropositive at baseline, limiting conclusions about previously exposed vaccinees. CD4 TCRs associated with the vaccine covered the entire spike protein, and the dominant responses were in regions 160-218 and 743-854.

The CDR3 regions of human TCRbeta chains were analyzed by immunosequencing. The original pipeline was this. TCRs in the repertoires were compared against a reference library of SARS-CoV-2-specific TCRs that had been generated with the MIRA antigen-specificity platform. Breadth meant the fraction of unique TCRs that were SARS-CoV-2-associated, whereas depth meant the fraction of total T cells that were SARS-CoV-2-associated. Using the MIRA data, every spike-specific TCR was mapped to the spike region that the TCR reacted to and assigned to either a CD4 or a CD8 class. Log10-transformed breadth and depth values were compared by one-way ANOVA with Sidak's multiple comparisons tests. TCRdb's version of the immuneACCESS table is confined to in-frame rearrangements and falls short of the full clone set. An unresolved V gene accounts for under half of the shortfall where checked; the remainder is of unknown origin. The V and J calls and the clone size are those of that table, but D and trimming were determined from the DNA. The table for this sample lists about 120,000 clones; roughly 87% of them were counted only once. The ten largest make up 7.5% of the sample.

A note on this clone: The specificity of this receptor is unknown. No much larger clone exists at a distance of one base, and base qualities are not known.

The CDR1 and CDR2 encoded by the germline V gene are SGHAT and FQNNGV. V sheds 6 bases and J sheds 0 bases, leaving 15 bases between their ends. The CDR3 has 16 amino acids, counting the end cysteine and phenylalanine. Only CDR3 DNA is held: 48 bases, read in frame from base 1. This sequence was found in an adult in good health. This chain joins TRBV11-2 to TRBJ2-1; tentative D gene TRBD2, with 7 bases matching. The sequencing here drew on peripheral blood, taken on day 0 of AZD1222 vaccination. CDR3 region: CASSQGGGSSYNEQFF. The nucleotides read TGTGCCAGCAGTCAAGGGGGGGGGAGCTCCTACAATGAGCAGTTCTTC. Here the CDR3 is joined to the reference TRBV11-2 and TRBJ2-1 genes, and the full variable domain is: EAGVAQSPRYKIIEKRQSVAFWCNPISGHATLYWYQQILGQGPKLLIQFQNNGVVDDSQLPKDRFSAERLKGVDSTLKIQPAKLEDSAVYLCASSQGGGSSYNEQFFGPGTRLTVL.